This T cell receptor beta chain originates from a study of T cells expressing NK-cell markers. As for the study in general: According to the study, TCR beta repertoires originated from sorted CD3+CD56+NKG2C+, CD3+CD56+NKG2C- and CD3+CD56-NKG2C+ T cells. Overall study findings and caveats: The study did not resolve the HCMV specificity of expanded NKG2C+ T cell clones. These clonotypes also led the CD3+CD56-NKG2C+ fraction in a handful of donors.

TCR beta cDNA was made by 5'RACE template switching with UMIs. Reprocessing the 5' RACE reads, TCRdb reports a single entry for every CDR3 protein and omits DNA. Its listing shows about 440,000 distinct CDR3 sequences. Worth noting for this clonotype: Its antigen remains unidentified.

The CDR3 is 17 residues long. Germline V CDR1 and CDR2: KGHSH, LQKENI. The clonotype originates from a woman aged 18-70 years in good health. The chain links TRBV18 to TRBJ2-3; the D call from TCRdb, TRBD1, cannot be confirmed without DNA. The sample consisted of blood T cells: a sorted CD56 or NKG2C T cell subset, CD4+ or CD8+ T cells, or bulk PBMC T cells (not recorded which). The CDR3 spells CASSPRTTSRGADTQYF.